These 29 T cell receptor beta chains share one sample of origin, sequenced in a study of T-cell memory formation after mild COVID-19. TCRdb re-derived calls from the 5' RACE reads in MiXCR, one entry per CDR3 protein. Among under 250,000 distinct CDR3 sequences listed, more than 9% were seen once. Sequencing used PBMCs or a T cell subset sorted from them (not recorded which). The receptors shown here come from a man aged 18 to 29 who had mild COVID-19 (a few samples of this study predate the infection). Cell type and time point are not known.

This chain uses TRBV4-3 with TRBJ1-2, with D perhaps matching TRBD1 (6 bases). CDR1 LGHNA and CDR2 YSLEER come from the germline V gene. The V gene lost 1 base and the J gene lost 5 bases, with 11 bases spanning the gap. The CDR3 consists of 14 residues. The CDR3 DNA sequence: TGCGCCAGCAGCCAAGTAGGCAGGGGATATGGCTACACCTTC. This codes for CASSQVGRGYGYTF.

The chain couples TRBV4-2 to TRBJ1-1, with D tentatively TRBD1 (6 bases). Germline values: CDR1 LGHNA, CDR2 YNFKEQ. CDR3 length: 13 residues. V lost 4 bases to trimming and J lost 4 bases, with 10 bases between them. The CDR3 region is CASSPLGATEAFF. DNA of the CDR3: TGTGCCAGCAGCCCCCTGGGGGCCACTGAAGCTTTCTTT.

V is TRBV7-9 and J is TRBJ1-1; 7 bases match TRBD1. V was pared by 2 bases and J by 6 bases, with 0 bases of the junction left unmatched. The CDR3 consists of 12 residues. Germline CDR1 SEHNR, CDR2 FQNEAQ (reference sequence). The CDR3 sequence is CASSLQGAEAFF. For the CDR3, the DNA is TGTGCCAGCAGCTTACAGGGGGCTGAAGCTTTCTTT.

This chain links TRBV6-2 or TRBV6-3 with TRBJ2-4; D is uncertain. There are 14 residues in the CDR3. V dropped 2 bases and J dropped 2 bases, with 7 bases sitting between them. Per germline, CDR1 MNHEY and CDR2 SVGEGT. CDR3 sequence (DNA): TGTGCCAGCAGTTACGGGATTACCAAAAACATTCAGTACTTC. Residues: CASSYGITKNIQYF.

The chain has TRBV12-3 or TRBV12-4 and TRBJ1-6; TRBD1 aligns across 7 bases. The CDR3 totals 15 residues. The V and J ends lost 7 bases and 9 bases, in that order; junction bases with no gene match: 12. As DNA, the CDR3 is TGTGCCAGCACCCCAAGACAGGGATTGGGTTCACCCCTCCACTTT. Its protein is CASTPRQGLGSPLHF.

This clonotype was found a few times. The V and J genes are TRBV20-1 and TRBJ2-7; possibly TRBD2 for D (5 bases). Germline-derived CDR1 and CDR2 are DFQATT and SNEGSKA (reference sequence). The length of the CDR3 is 12 residues. The ends were cut back, 6 bases at V and 2 bases at J, with 11 bases in the middle. CDR3 bases: TGCAGTGCACAGCACGGGACCTACGAGCAGTACTTC. This translates into CSAQHGTYEQYF.

This chain connects TRBV6-2 or TRBV6-3 to TRBJ2-7; D might be TRBD2 (6 bases). V lost 6 bases, J lost 7 bases, and 10 bases lay in between. The germline V gene has CDR1 MNHEY and CDR2 SVGEGT. The CDR3 contains 11 residues. The CDR3 coding sequence is TGTGCCAGCAGCCGCGGGGTGGAGCAGTACGTC. It yields the protein CASSRGVEQYV.

This clonotype appeared a single time. The chain recombines TRBV20-1 with TRBJ1-1; D uncertain. The V end lost 6 bases, the J end lost 1 base, and 9 bases lay between the germline ends. CDR3 length: 12 residues. CDR1 is DFQATT and CDR2 is SNEGSKA in the germline V gene (reference sequence). CDR3 protein: CSARSENTEAFF. CDR3 DNA sequence: TGCAGTGCGAGATCAGAGAACACTGAAGCTTTCTTT.

In this sample, this clonotype turned up a few times. The chain links TRBV6-5 to TRBJ1-5; D not certain. The CDR3 runs 13 residues. The germline V gene has CDR1 MNHEY and CDR2 SVGAGI. Trimming stripped 0 bases from V and 6 bases from J, with 6 bases between. DNA of the CDR3: TGTGCCAGCAGTTACTCTTGGGGTCAGCCCCAGCATTTT. It yields the protein CASSYSWGQPQHF.

This clonotype was found many times. The genes are TRBV2 and TRBJ1-4, with TRBD1 matching over 9 bases. The CDR3 covers 13 residues. Trimming removed 3 bases from V and 8 bases from J; junction bases left unmatched: 1. CDR1 and CDR2 (germline): SNHLY, FYNNEI. CDR3 region: CASSDGTGEKLFF. CDR3 DNA sequence: TGTGCCAGCAGTGACGGGACAGGGGAAAAACTGTTTTTT.

This clonotype was counted a few times. This sequence joins TRBV4-1 and TRBJ2-3; 9 bases are a match to TRBD2. CDR1 and CDR2 from the germline V gene are MGHRA and YSYEKL. The V segment lost 0 bases and the J segment 2 bases; nucleotides outside the gene matches: 6. The CDR3 is 17 residues long. The CDR3, as DNA: TGCGCCAGCAGCCAAGATTACACTAGCGGGTTCACAGATACGCAGTATTTT. It specifies CASSQDYTSGFTDTQYF.

This clonotype has more than one count but fewer than ten. This chain joins TRBV5-1 and TRBJ1-5; 7 bases fit TRBD1. This CDR3 has 14 residues. Germline CDR1 is SGHRS and CDR2 is YFSETQ. With 0 bases clipped from V and 3 bases from J, the junction kept 0 bases outside the gene matches. Here the CDR3 reads CASSLEGANQPQHF. For the CDR3, the DNA is TGCGCCAGCAGCTTGGAGGGGGCCAATCAGCCCCAGCATTTT.

This clonotype has a handful of counts. This rearrangement joins TRBV2 to TRBJ1-2, with D unresolved. Trimming stripped 3 bases from V and 0 bases from J, with 8 bases between. This CDR3 is 14 amino acids long. Germline V CDR1 and CDR2: SNHLY, FYNNEI. In DNA form, the CDR3 reads TGTGCCAGCAGTGACAGTTTACCTAACTATGGCTACACCTTC. As protein: CASSDSLPNYGYTF.

This clonotype was observed many times. The rearrangement links TRBV7-9 to TRBJ1-5; possibly TRBD1 for D (6 bases). Looked up from germline, CDR1 is SEHNR and CDR2 is FQNEAQ (reference sequence). This CDR3 is built from 13 residues. The V end lost 5 bases, the J end lost 6 bases, and 11 bases lay between the germline ends. The CDR3 loop is CASSRTGTQPQHF. CDR3 in DNA: TGTGCCAGCAGCCGAACAGGGACTCAGCCCCAGCATTTT. The whole variable domain, filled in from reference TRBV7-9 and TRBJ1-5, reads DTGVSQNPRHKITKRGQNVTFRCDPISEHNRLYWYRQTLGQGPEFLTYFQNEAQLEKSRLLSDRFSAERPKGSFSTLEIQRTEQGDSAMYLCASSRTGTQPQHFGDGTRLSIL.

This clonotype was detected a few times. V and J are TRBV20-1 and TRBJ2-3, with 8 bases lining up with TRBD2. This CDR3 is 17 amino acids long. Germline CDR1 reads DFQATT; CDR2 reads SNEGSKA (reference sequence). J lost 3 bases, V lost 0 bases, and 11 bases had no gene match. In nucleotides, the CDR3 is TGCAGTGCTAGAGATCTCGGGGGGGGCCCCAGGACAGATACGCAGTATTTT. Translating it yields CSARDLGGGPRTDTQYF.

The chain joins TRBV7-9 to TRBJ2-7, with a possible D match to TRBD2 (6 bases). Germline CDR1 is SEHNR and CDR2 is FQNEAQ (reference sequence). The CDR3 has 15 amino acids. Deletions cut 5 bases from V and 7 bases from J, with 21 bases between. The CDR3 loop reads CASSPGVQGYEEQYF. Written as DNA, the CDR3 is TGTGCCAGCAGCCCGGGGGTGCAGGGTTATGAGGAGCAGTACTTC.

This clonotype turned up a few times. The genes are TRBV7-6 and TRBJ2-2; D unresolved. The CDR3 is 14 residues long. Germline lookup yields CDR1 SGHVS and CDR2 FNYEAQ. V was cut by 1 base and J by 6 bases, with 9 bases left in between. The CDR3 sequence: CASSLGITPGELFF. In nucleotides, the CDR3 is TGTGCCAGCAGCTTAGGAATAACCCCCGGGGAGCTGTTTTTT.

Many counts were recorded for this clonotype. The V call is TRBV5-1, the J call TRBJ2-5; 11 nucleotides line up with TRBD2. The CDR3 covers 15 residues. The germline gives CDR1 SGHRS, CDR2 YFSETQ. V lost 1 base, J lost 2 bases, and 1 base stayed unmatched. CDR3 nucleotides: TGCGCCAGCAGCTTGCTAGCGGGGGGACAAGAGACCCAGTACTTC. Translating it yields CASSLLAGGQETQYF.

The chain combines TRBV11-2 with TRBJ2-3; TRBD2 aligns across 14 bases. The CDR3 runs to 19 residues. CDR1 and CDR2 from the germline V gene are SGHAT and FQNNGV. With 5 bases clipped from V and 1 base from J, the junction kept 11 bases outside the gene matches. CDR3 residues: CASSPRLAGGPEGTDTQYF. CDR3 nucleotide sequence: TGTGCCAGCAGCCCCCGACTAGCGGGGGGGCCTGAGGGCACAGATACGCAGTATTTT.

The CDR3 DNA reads TGTGCCAGCAGCCCAGACCTGACTGAAGCTTTCTTT. The encoded protein is CASSPDLTEAFF. The chain uses TRBV7-3 and TRBJ1-1; D remains ambiguous. This CDR3 spans 12 amino acids. Trimming stripped 5 bases from V and 5 bases from J, with 9 bases between. Germline V gene data show CDR1 as SGHTA and CDR2 as FQGTGA.

This clonotype was seen a handful of times. The V call is TRBV3-1, the J call TRBJ1-5, with D hard to call. Trimming stripped 1 base from V and 5 bases from J, with 9 bases between. Germline V lookup: CDR1 LGHDT, CDR2 YNNKEL (reference sequence). CDR3 length: 14 residues. CDR3 amino acids: CASSQASEDQPQHF. Written as DNA, the CDR3 is TGTGCCAGCAGCCAAGCTTCCGAAGATCAGCCCCAGCATTTT.

This clonotype was found many times. The chain links TRBV12-3 or TRBV12-4 to TRBJ2-5, with 7 bases matching TRBD1. The CDR3 loop spans 13 amino acids. V shed 5 bases, J shed 3 bases, and the junction held 3 bases outside the gene matches. CDR3 nucleotide sequence: TGTGCCAGCAGTCCGGGGACAGAAGAGACCCAGTACTTC. Its translation is CASSPGTEETQYF.

The rearrangement links TRBV23-1 to TRBJ2-7; TRBD2 matches 7 bases. TRBV23-1 is designated an ORF whose function remains uncertain. The CDR3 totals 13 residues. V shed 4 bases, J shed 6 bases, and the junction held 6 bases outside the gene matches. The CDR3 is CASSREGFGEQYF. The CDR3 coding sequence is TGCGCCAGCAGTCGGGAGGGCTTCGGCGAGCAGTACTTC.

This clonotype came up a few times. The chain combines TRBV5-1 with TRBJ1-2; D is unresolved. Deletions cut 0 bases from V and 2 bases from J, with 14 bases between. CDR3 length: 16 amino acids. Germline values: CDR1 SGHRS, CDR2 YFSETQ. CDR3 nucleotide sequence: TGCGCCAGCAGCTTGGGGTCCGGCGCACCGAACTATGGCTACACCTTC. Translation gives CASSLGSGAPNYGYTF. Variable domain in full (rest from reference TRBV5-1 and TRBJ1-2): KAGVTQTPRYLIKTRGQQVTLSCSPISGHRSVSWYQQTPGQGLQFLFEYFSETQRNKGNFPGRFSGRQFSNSRSEMNVSTLELGDSALYLCASSLGSGAPNYGYTFGSGTRLTVV.

V gene TRBV7-2 combines with J gene TRBJ2-4; the D is unclear. The germline V gene has CDR1 SGHTA and CDR2 FQGNSA. Trimming shortened V by 0 bases and J by 8 bases, and 14 bases separated the two germline ends. The CDR3 is 15 amino acids. CDR3 sequence: CASSLALGTGHIQYF. Written as DNA, the CDR3 is TGTGCCAGCAGCTTAGCGTTGGGAACCGGGCACATTCAGTACTTC.

This rearrangement joins TRBV5-1 to TRBJ2-7; D not certain. Trimming took off 5 bases at V and 0 bases at J, with 18 bases between the two ends. The germline CDR1 and CDR2 sequences are SGHRS and YFSETQ. This CDR3 contains 16 residues. CDR3 in amino acids: CASRWKGQRGSYEQYV. The CDR3 coding sequence is TGCGCCAGCAGGTGGAAAGGGCAGAGAGGCTCCTACGAGCAGTACGTC.

This clonotype was found many times. The V and J genes are TRBV2 and TRBJ2-1; 16 nucleotides match TRBD2. CDR1 and CDR2 from the germline V gene are SNHLY and FYNNEI. V gave up 8 bases and J gave up 7 bases; unmatched junction bases: 2. The CDR3 has 14 amino acids. In DNA, the CDR3 is TGTGCCAGCGGGGGACTAGCGGGGGGGAATGAGCAGTTCTTC. The encoded protein is CASGGLAGGNEQFF.

The sample holds a few counts of this clonotype. CDR3 sequence reads: CASSLTTGVNSPLHF. The CDR3 nucleotides are TGTGCCAGCAGCTTAACGACAGGGGTTAATTCACCCCTCCACTTT. The V gene is TRBV7-9, the J gene TRBJ1-6, with 8 bases identical to TRBD1. Germline lookup yields CDR1 SEHNR and CDR2 FQNEAQ (reference sequence). V was pared by 2 bases and J by 6 bases, with 3 bases of the junction left unmatched. The CDR3 extends over 15 amino acids.

This clonotype turned up a few times. The chain links TRBV9 to TRBJ1-1; no clear D gene. CDR1 is SGDLS and CDR2 is YYNGEE in the germline V gene. The CDR3 spans 13 residues. V gave up 1 base and J gave up 2 bases, with 6 bases separating them. The CDR3 bases are TGTGCCAGCAGCGTAATGAGTAACACTGAAGCTTTCTTT. Encoded protein: CASSVMSNTEAFF. Full variable domain (rest looked up from reference TRBV9 and TRBJ1-1): DSGVTQTPKHLITATGQRVTLRCSPRSGDLSVYWYQQSLDQGLQFLIQYYNGEERAKGNILERFSAQQFPDLHSELNLSSLELGDSALYFCASSVMSNTEAFFGQGTRLTVV.